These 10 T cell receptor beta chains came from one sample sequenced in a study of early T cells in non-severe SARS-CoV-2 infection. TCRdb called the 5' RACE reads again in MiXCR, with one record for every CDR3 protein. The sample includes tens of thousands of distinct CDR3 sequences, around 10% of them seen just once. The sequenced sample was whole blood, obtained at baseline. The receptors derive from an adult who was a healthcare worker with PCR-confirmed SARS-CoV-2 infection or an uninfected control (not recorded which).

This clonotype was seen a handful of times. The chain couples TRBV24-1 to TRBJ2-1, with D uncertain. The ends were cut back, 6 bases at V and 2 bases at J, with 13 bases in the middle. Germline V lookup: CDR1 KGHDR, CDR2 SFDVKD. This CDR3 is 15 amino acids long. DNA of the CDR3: TGTGCCACCAGTATGTCGGACGCACCCTACAATGAGCAGTTCTTC. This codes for CATSMSDAPYNEQFF.

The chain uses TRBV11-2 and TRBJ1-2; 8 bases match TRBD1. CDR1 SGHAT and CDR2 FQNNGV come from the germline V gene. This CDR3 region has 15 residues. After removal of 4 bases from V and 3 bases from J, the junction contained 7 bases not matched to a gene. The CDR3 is CASSSSGGPYYGYTF. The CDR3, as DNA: TGTGCCAGCAGCTCATCAGGGGGCCCTTACTATGGCTACACCTTC.

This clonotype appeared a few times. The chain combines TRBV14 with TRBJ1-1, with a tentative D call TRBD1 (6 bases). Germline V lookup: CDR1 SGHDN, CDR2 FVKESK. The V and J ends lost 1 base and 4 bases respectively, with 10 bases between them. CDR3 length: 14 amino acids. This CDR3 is CASSQVRGSTEAFF. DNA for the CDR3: TGTGCCAGCAGCCAAGTAAGGGGGAGCACTGAAGCTTTCTTT. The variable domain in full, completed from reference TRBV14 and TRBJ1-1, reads EAGVTQFPSHSVIEKGQTVTLRCDPISGHDNLYWYRRVMGKEIKFLLHFVKESKQDESGMPNNRFLAERTGGTYSTLKVQPAELEDSGVYFCASSQVRGSTEAFFGQGTRLTVV.

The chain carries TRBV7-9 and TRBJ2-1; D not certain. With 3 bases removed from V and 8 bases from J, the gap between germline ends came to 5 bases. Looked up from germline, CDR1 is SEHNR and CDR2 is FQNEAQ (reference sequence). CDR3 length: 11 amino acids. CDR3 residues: CASSFWDEQFF. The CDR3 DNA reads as TGTGCCAGCAGCTTTTGGGATGAGCAGTTCTTC.

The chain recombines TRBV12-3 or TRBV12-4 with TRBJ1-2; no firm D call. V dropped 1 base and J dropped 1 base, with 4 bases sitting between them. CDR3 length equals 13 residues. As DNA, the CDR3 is TGTGCCAGCAGTTTAGAGGGTAACTATGGCTACACCTTC. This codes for CASSLEGNYGYTF.

The CDR3 loop reads CAWSDGTRGPNQPQHF. CDR3 sequence (DNA): TGTGCCTGGAGTGACGGGACTAGGGGTCCTAATCAGCCCCAGCATTTT. The chain couples TRBV30 to TRBJ1-5; D is perhaps TRBD1 (5 bases). This CDR3 region has 16 residues. Trimming removed 1 base at V and 4 bases at J, with 17 bases between. Germline lookup yields CDR1 GTSNPN and CDR2 SVGIG (reference sequence).

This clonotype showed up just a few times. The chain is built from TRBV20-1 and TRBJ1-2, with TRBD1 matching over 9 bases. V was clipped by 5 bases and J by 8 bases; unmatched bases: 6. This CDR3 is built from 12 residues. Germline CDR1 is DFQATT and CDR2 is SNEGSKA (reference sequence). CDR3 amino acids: CSAVRDREGYTF. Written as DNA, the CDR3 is TGCAGTGCTGTACGGGACAGGGAAGGCTACACCTTC.

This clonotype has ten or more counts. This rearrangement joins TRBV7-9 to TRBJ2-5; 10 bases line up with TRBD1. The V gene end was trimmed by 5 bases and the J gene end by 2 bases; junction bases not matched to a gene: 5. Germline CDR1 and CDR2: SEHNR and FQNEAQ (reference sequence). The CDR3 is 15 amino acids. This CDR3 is CASSPWTGGQETQYF. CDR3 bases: TGTGCCAGCAGCCCCTGGACAGGGGGACAAGAGACCCAGTACTTC.

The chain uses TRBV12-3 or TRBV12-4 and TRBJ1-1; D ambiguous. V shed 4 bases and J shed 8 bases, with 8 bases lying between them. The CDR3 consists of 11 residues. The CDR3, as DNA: TGTGCCAGCAGTTATAACAGAGAAGCTTTCTTT. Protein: CASSYNREAFF.

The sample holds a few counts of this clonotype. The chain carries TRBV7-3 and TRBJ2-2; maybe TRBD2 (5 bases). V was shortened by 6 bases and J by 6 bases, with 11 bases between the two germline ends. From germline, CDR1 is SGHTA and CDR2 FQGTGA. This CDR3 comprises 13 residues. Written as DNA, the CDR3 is TGTGCCAGCAGTAGTGACGGGGCCGGGGAGCTGTTTTTT. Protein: CASSSDGAGELFF.